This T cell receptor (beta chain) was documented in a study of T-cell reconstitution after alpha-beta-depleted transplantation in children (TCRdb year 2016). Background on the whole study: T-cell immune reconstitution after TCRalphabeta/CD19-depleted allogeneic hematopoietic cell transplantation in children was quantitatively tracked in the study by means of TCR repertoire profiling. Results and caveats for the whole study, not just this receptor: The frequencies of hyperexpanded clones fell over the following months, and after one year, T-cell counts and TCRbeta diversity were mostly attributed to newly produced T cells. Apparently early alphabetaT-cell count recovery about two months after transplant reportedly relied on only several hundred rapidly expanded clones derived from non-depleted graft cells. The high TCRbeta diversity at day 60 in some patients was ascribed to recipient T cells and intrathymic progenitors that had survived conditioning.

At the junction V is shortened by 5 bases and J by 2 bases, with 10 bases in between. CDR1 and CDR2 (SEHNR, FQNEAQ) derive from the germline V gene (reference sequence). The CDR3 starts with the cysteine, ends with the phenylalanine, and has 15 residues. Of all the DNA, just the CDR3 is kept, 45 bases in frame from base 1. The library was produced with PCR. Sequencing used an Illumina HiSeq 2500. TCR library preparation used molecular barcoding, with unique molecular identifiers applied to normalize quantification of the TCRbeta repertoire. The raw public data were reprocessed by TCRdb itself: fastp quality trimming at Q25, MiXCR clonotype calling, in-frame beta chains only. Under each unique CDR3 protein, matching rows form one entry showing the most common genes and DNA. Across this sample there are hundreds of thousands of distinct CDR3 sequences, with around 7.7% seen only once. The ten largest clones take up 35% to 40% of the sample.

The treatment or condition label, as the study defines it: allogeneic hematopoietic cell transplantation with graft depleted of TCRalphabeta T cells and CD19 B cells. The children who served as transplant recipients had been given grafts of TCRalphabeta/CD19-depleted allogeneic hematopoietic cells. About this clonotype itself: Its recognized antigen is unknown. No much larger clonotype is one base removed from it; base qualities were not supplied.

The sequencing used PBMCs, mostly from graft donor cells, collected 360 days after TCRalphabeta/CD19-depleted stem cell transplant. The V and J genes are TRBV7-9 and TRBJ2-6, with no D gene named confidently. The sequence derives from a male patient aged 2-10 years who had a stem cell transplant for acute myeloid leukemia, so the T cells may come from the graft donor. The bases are TGTGCCAGCAGCCTCGGTGCTGCTGGGGCCAACGTCCTGACTTTC. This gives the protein CASSLGAAGANVLTF.